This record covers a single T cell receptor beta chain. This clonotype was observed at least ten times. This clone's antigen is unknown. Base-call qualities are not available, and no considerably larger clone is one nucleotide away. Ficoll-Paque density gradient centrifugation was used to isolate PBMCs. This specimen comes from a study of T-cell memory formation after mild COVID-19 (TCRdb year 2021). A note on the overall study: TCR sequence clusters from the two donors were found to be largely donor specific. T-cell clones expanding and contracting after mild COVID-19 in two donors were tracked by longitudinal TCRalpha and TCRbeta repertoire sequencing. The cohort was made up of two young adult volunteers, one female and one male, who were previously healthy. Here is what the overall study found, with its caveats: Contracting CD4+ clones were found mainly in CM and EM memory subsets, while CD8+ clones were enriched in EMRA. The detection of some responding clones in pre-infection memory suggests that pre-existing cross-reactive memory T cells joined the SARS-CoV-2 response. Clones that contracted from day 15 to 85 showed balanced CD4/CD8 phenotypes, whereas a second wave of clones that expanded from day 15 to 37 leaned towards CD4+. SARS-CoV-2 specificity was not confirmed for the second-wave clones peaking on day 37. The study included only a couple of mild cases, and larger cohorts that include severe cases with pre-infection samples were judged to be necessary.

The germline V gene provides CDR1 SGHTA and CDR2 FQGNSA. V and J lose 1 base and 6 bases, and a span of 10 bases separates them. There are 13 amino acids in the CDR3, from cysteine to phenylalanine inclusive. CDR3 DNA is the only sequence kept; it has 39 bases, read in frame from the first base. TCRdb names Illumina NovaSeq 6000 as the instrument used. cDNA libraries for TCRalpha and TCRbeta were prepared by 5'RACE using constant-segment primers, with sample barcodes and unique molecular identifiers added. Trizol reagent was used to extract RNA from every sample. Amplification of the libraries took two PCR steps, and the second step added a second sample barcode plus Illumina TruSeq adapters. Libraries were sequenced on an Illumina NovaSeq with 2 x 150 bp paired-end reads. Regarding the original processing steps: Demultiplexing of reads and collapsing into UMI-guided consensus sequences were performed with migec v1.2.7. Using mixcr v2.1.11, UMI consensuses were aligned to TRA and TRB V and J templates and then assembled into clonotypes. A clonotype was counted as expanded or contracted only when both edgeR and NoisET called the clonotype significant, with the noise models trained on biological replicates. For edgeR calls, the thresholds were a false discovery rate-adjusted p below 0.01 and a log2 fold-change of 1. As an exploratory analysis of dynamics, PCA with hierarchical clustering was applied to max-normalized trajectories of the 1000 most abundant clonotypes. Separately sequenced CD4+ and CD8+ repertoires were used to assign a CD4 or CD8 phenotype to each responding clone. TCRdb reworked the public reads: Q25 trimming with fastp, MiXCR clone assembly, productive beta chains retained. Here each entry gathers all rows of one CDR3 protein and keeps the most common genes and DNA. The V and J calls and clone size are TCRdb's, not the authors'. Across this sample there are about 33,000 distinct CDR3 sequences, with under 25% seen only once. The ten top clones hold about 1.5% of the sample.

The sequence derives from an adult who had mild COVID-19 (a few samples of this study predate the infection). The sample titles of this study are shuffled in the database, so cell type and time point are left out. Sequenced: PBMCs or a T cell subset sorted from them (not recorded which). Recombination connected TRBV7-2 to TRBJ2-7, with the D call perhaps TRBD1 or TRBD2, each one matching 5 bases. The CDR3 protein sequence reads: CASSLGGAPEQYF. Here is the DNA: TGTGCCAGCAGCTTAGGAGGGGCGCCCGAGCAGTACTTC.